This T cell receptor (beta chain) was found in a study of Ad26.COV2.S vaccination and SARS-CoV-2 variants. TCRdb's copy holds only in-frame clones and misses some; the assay was immunoSEQ multiplex PCR. This table has roughly 510,000 clones, roughly 85% appearing once. Regarding treatment: around 19 received Ad26.COV2.S at low or high dose, single or two shots; about 5 received placebo; per-sample allocation not given. Vaccine and placebo recipients were sampled on day 63 after the first injection. The donor's status was that of an adult aged 18-55 years in Boston. Remarks on this clone: Its antigen remains unidentified.

The study, taken as a whole, reports: Assessments of TCR breadth and depth may have underestimated the total T cell responses.

The sample here was peripheral blood, taken in a trial of Ad26.COV2.S vaccine versus placebo. The TCR originated in a person aged 18 to 59 who received the Ad26.COV2.S COVID-19 vaccine or a placebo.

Here the CDR3 reads CASSPGQNSYEQYF. The CDR3, as DNA: TGTGCCAGCAGTCCGGGACAGAACTCCTACGAGCAGTACTTC. This chain connects TRBV28 to TRBJ2-7, with 7 bases matching TRBD1. J gave up 0 bases and V 5 bases, and 4 bases lay outside the gene matches. Germline V lookup: CDR1 MDHEN, CDR2 SYDVKM. This CDR3 comprises 14 residues.